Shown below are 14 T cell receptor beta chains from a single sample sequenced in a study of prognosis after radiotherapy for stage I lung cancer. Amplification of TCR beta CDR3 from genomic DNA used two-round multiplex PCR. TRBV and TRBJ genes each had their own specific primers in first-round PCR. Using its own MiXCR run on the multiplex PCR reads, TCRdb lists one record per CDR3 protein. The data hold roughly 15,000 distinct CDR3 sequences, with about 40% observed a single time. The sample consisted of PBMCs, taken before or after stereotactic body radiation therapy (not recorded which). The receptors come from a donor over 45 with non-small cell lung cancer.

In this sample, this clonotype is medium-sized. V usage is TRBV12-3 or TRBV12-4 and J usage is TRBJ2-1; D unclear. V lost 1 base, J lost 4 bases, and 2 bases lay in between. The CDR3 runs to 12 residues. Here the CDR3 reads CASSLGYNEQFF. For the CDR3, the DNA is TGTGCCAGCAGTTTAGGGTACAATGAGCAGTTCTTC.

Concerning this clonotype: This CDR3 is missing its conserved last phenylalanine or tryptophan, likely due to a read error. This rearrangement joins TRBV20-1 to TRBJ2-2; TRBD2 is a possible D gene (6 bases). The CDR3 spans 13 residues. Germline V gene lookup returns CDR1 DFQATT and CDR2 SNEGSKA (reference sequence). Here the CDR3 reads CSGLAPNTGELFL. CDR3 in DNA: TGCAGTGGGCTAGCGCCTAACACCGGTGAGCTGTTTCTT.

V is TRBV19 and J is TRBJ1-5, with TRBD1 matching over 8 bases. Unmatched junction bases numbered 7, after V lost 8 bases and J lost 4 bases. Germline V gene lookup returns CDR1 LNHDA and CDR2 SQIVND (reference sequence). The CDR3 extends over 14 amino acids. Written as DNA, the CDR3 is TGTGCCAGTGCTGGACAGGGAGGGAATCAGCCCCAGCATTTT. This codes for CASAGQGGNQPQHF. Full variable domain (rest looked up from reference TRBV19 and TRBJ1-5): DGGITQSPKYLFRKEGQNVTLSCEQNLNHDAMYWYRQDPGQGLRLIYYSQIVNDFQKGDIAEGYSVSREKKESFPLTVTSAQKNPTAFYLCASAGQGGNQPQHFGDGTRLSIL.

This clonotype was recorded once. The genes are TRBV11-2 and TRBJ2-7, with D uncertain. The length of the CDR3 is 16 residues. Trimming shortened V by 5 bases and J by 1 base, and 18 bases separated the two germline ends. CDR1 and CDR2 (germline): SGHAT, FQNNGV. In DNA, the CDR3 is TGTGCCAGCAGCCGAACCCTCGGTTGGCCGTCCTACGAGCAGTACTTC. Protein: CASSRTLGWPSYEQYF. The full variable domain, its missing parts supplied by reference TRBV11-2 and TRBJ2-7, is EAGVAQSPRYKIIEKRQSVAFWCNPISGHATLYWYQQILGQGPKLLIQFQNNGVVDDSQLPKDRFSAERLKGVDSTLKIQPAKLEDSAVYLCASSRTLGWPSYEQYFGPGTRLTVT.

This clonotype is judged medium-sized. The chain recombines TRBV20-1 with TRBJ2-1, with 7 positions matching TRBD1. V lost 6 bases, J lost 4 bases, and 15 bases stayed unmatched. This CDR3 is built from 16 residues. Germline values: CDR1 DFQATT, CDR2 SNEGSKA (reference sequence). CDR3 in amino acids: CSAETGSPNQYNEQFF. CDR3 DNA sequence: TGCAGTGCAGAGACAGGGAGCCCCAACCAGTACAATGAGCAGTTCTTC.

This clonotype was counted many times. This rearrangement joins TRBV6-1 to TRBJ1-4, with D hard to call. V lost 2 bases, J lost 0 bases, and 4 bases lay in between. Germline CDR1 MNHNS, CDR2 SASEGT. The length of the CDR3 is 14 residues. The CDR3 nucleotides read TGTGCCAGCAGTGAAAGGCCAACTAATGAAAAACTGTTTTTT. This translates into CASSERPTNEKLFF.

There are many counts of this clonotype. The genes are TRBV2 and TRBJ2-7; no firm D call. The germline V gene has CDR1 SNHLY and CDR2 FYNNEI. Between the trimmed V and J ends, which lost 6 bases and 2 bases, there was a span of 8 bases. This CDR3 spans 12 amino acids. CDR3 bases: TGTGCCAGCAGCCGTGGGACCTACGAGCAGTACTTC. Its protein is CASSRGTYEQYF.

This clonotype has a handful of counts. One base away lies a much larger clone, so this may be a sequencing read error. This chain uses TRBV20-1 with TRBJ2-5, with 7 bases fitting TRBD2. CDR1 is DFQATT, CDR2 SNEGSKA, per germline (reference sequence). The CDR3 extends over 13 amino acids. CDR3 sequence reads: CSARRAGFGTQCF. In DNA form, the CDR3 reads TGCAGTGCTAGGCGAGCGGGGTTCGGGACCCAGTGCTTC.

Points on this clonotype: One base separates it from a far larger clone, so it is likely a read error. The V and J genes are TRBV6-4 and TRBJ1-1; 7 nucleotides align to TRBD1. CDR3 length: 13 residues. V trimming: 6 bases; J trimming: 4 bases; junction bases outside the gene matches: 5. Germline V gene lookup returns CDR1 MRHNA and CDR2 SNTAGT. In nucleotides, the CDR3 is TGTGCCAGCAGGGAGGGGGCGATCACTGAAGCTTTCTTT. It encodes CASREGAITEAFF.

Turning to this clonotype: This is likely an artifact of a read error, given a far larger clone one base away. The CDR3 coding sequence is TGTGCCAGCAAAGGGGTCCCACGTGATACCGGGGAGCTGTTTTTT. Translated: CASKGVPRDTGELFF. The chain links TRBV6-5 to TRBJ2-2; D perhaps matches TRBD1 (5 bases). CDR3 length equals 15 residues. Trimming cost V 7 bases and J 5 bases, with 17 bases left between them. The germline gives CDR1 MNHEY, CDR2 SVGAGI.

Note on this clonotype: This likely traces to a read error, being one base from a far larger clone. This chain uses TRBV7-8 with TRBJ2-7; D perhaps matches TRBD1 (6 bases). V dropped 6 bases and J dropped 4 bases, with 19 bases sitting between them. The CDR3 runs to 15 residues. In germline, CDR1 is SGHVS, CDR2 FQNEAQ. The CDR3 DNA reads TGTGCCAGCAGGAAATACAGGGATCCGGGATACGAGCAGTACTTC. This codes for CASRKYRDPGYEQYF.

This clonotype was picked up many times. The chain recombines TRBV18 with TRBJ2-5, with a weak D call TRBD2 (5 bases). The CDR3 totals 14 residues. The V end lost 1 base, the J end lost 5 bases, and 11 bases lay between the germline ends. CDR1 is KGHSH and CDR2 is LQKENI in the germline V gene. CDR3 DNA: TGTGCCAGCTCACCACGAGGACTTACGGAGACCCAGTACTTC. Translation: CASSPRGLTETQYF.

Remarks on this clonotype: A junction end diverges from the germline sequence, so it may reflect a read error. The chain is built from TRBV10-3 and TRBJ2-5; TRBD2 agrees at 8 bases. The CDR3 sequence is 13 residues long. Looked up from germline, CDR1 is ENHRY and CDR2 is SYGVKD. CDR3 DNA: TGTGCCATGAGAGCGGGAGCTTCCGAGAACCAGTACTTC. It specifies CAMRAGASENQYF.

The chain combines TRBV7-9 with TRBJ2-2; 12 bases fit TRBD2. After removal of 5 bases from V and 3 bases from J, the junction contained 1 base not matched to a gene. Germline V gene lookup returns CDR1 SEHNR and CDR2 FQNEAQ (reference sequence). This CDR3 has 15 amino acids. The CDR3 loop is CASSRTSGDTGELFF. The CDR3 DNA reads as TGTGCCAGCAGCCGGACTAGCGGGGACACCGGGGAGCTGTTTTTT.